These T cell receptor beta chains were read from a single sample in a study of blood T cells in healthy people across ages. A single record per CDR3 protein comes from TCRdb applying MiXCR to the 5' RACE reads. The data show around 900,000 distinct CDR3 sequences, 51% seen once. The sequenced sample consisted of blood. The receptors stem from a woman aged 55-70 years in good health. CDR3s include the opening cysteine and the closing phenylalanine or tryptophan. D genes are given only for firm matches. Not all rows give a size; the values are once, few, many and, for expanded clones, a class.

length | J | size | V | D | DNA | CDR3
13 | TRBJ1-4 | once | TRBV20-1 | TRBD1 | TGCAGTGCTCCCACAGGGGGCTATGGAAAACTGTTTTTT | CSAPTGGYGKLFF
18 | TRBJ2-5 | once | TRBV27 | NA | TGTGCCAGCGGAATTCCCGGGACAAGTAAATGGAAACAAGAGACCCAGTACTTC | CASGIPGTSKWKQETQYF
19 | TRBJ2-5 | few | TRBV7-2 | TRBD2 | TGTGCCAGCAGCCTGCGACTAGCGGGAGGTTGGGTAGACCAAGAGACCCAGTACTTC | CASSLRLAGGWVDQETQYF
12 | TRBJ2-5 | NA | TRBV29-1 | NA | TGCAGCTTCCCTGGACAGAAAGAGACCCAGTACTTC | CSFPGQKETQYF
14 | TRBJ2-1 | few | TRBV20-1 | TRBD2 | TGCAGTGCTAGAGAAGTTGCGGGAGGGGATGAGCAGTTCTTC | CSAREVAGGDEQFF
13 | TRBJ2-7 | NA | TRBV27 | NA | TGTGCCAGCAGGGCCGGGCCCACCCTCGAGCAGTACTTC | CASRAGPTLEQYF
13 | TRBJ2-1 | NA | TRBV29-1 | NA | TGCAGCGTTGAAGGGACAGCGAACACTGAGCAGTTCTTC | CSVEGTANTEQFF
13 | TRBJ1-1 | NA | TRBV20-1 | TRBD1 | TGCAGTGCAACACAGGGGGCGAACACTGAAGCTTTCTTT | CSATQGANTEAFF
16 | TRBJ2-1 | NA | TRBV5-1 | TRBD2 | TGCGCCAGCAGCCTCGAAAGACTAGCGGGGCGCAATGAGCAGTTCTTC | CASSLERLAGRNEQFF
12 | TRBJ2-7 | NA | TRBV18 | TRBD2 | TGTGCCAGCTCGTCACTAGCGCGGGAGCAGTACTTC | CASSSLAREQYF
12 | TRBJ1-1 | NA | TRBV6-5 | TRBD1 | TGTGCCAGCAGTCGGACAGGACGTGTGACTTTCTTT | CASSRTGRVTFF
11 | TRBJ1-5 | NA | TRBV24-1 | NA | TGTGCCACCGGAGGACCCGGGCCCCAGCATTTT | CATGGPGPQHF
15 | TRBJ2-7 | NA | TRBV20-1 | NA | TGCAGTGCTAGAGATGAGATGGACACGGCCTACGAGCAGTACTTC | CSARDEMDTAYEQYF
13 | TRBJ2-7 | NA | TRBV30 | TRBD2 | TGTGCCTGGAAGGCTAGCGGGAGGAACGAGCAGTACTTC | CAWKASGRNEQYF
13 | TRBJ2-2 | NA | TRBV12-3/TRBV12-4 | NA | TGTGCCAGCCAGGGACAATTAAACGGGGAGCTGTTTTTT | CASQGQLNGELFF
12 | TRBJ2-1 | NA | TRBV28 | NA | TGTGCCAGCAACCTCGACAGCTTTGAGCAGTTCTTC | CASNLDSFEQFF
14 | TRBJ2-1 | NA | TRBV9 | NA | TGTGCCAGCAGCGCTGCCCGTCCAGTGATGCAACAGTTCTTC | CASSAARPVMQQFF
14 | TRBJ2-7 | NA | TRBV6-6 | TRBD1 | TGTGCCAGCAGTTATCCGGGACAGAACTACGAGCAGTACTTC | CASSYPGQNYEQYF
14 | TRBJ1-1 | NA | TRBV20-1 | NA | TGCAGTGCTAGTCTACGGGGGTTGAACACTGAAGCTTTCTTT | CSASLRGLNTEAFF
17 | TRBJ2-3 | NA | TRBV13 | TRBD2 | TGTGCCAGCAGCAATGAGGGACTAGCGGGAGGGACAGATACGCAGTATTTT | CASSNEGLAGGTDTQYF
12 | TRBJ2-7 | few | TRBV18 | NA | TGTGCCAGCTCCCCGTTAGGGCACGAGCAGTACTTC | CASSPLGHEQYF
13 | TRBJ1-2 | NA | TRBV5-6 | NA | TGTGCCAGCAGCTTGTACGAGACCTATGGCTACACCTTC | CASSLYETYGYTF
15 | TRBJ1-2 | NA | TRBV11-2 | TRBD1 | TGTGCCAGCAGCCCACGGGCAGGGGGGATATATGGCTACACCTTC | CASSPRAGGIYGYTF
14 | TRBJ2-7 | NA | TRBV4-2 | NA | TGTGCCAGCAGCGCCGGGACTTTAGGCTACGAGCAGTACTTC | CASSAGTLGYEQYF
13 | TRBJ2-5 | NA | TRBV6-6 | NA | TGTGCCAGCAGTGACGGCGGTCAAGAGACCCAGTACTTC | CASSDGGQETQYF
16 | TRBJ2-1 | few | TRBV4-1 | NA | TGCGCCAGCAGCCAAGATCCATGGGAGTTCGCCAATGAGCAGTTCTTC | CASSQDPWEFANEQFF